The entry below describes one T cell receptor beta chain. No antigen is known for it. This CDR3 region has 17 residues. The germline gives CDR1 ENHRY, CDR2 SYGVKD. J was trimmed by 0 bases and V by 2 bases; bases with no gene match: 6. This entry is derived from a study of cytomegalovirus exposure and HLA in healthy donors. Findings and limits, study-wide: Later on, an analysis showed TCR association rates differing by HLA locus, with DRB1 the most and HLA-C the fewest.

Amplification used 60 Vbeta primers and 13 Jbeta primers. TCRdb keeps only in-frame clones here, not all; method: immunoSEQ multiplex PCR. The profile shows 310,000 or so clones, around 90% of them singletons. This receptor was taken from a woman younger than 30 in good health and CMV-seronegative. Sequenced sample: PBMCs. The chain is built from TRBV10-3 and TRBJ1-5, with TRBD1 matching over 8 bases. This CDR3 reads CAISEGTGFYSNQPQHF. CDR3 bases: TGTGCCATCAGTGAGGGGACAGGTTTTTATAGCAATCAGCCCCAGCATTTT.